A single T cell receptor (beta chain) is shown here with its context. This entry comes from a study of blood T cell repertoires in COVID-19. Study processing details: Reference gene primer amplification yielded estimated nucleated cell counts. Repertoires were generated with immunoSEQ multiplex PCR, while TCRdb's copy carries only in-frame clones and drops some. The D gene and trimming were derived from the DNA, and the V and J assignments and clone size from that table. The data contain about 130,000 clones, around 75% of them seen just once; the ten biggest clones take up 5%. The germline V gene encodes CDR1 SEHNR and CDR2 FQNEAQ (reference sequence). Trimming cost V 1 base and J 4 bases; bases outside gene matches: 3. CDR3 length: 16 amino acids.

The genes are TRBV7-9 and TRBJ1-5; TRBD1 agrees at 11 bases. The TCR originated in an older woman with COVID-19, enrolled during active disease. The material sequenced was peripheral blood. CDR3 residues: CASSLGTGGENQPQHF. The CDR3 DNA reads as TGTGCCAGCAGCTTAGGGACAGGGGGCGAGAATCAGCCCCAGCATTTT.